Below are 10 T cell receptor beta chains sequenced from a single sample in a study of lymphopenia after photon versus proton radiotherapy. The method was immunoSEQ multiplex PCR; TCRdb's version includes in-frame clones alone and lacks a portion of them. This sample has about 20,000 clones, with about 88% found just once. Material: peripheral blood, obtained from a patient treated with proton-based radiotherapy. These receptors originate from a man aged 65-85 years with pancreatic cancer.

J is TRBJ1-2 and V is TRBV5-1; D gene unclear. Germline-derived CDR1 and CDR2 are SGHRS and YFSETQ. Trimming left V 0 bases short and J 4 bases short, with 13 bases between. The length of the CDR3 is 15 residues. CDR3 in amino acids: CASSLGTVDLYGYTF. The CDR3 DNA sequence: TGCGCCAGCAGCTTGGGGACGGTAGATCTCTATGGCTACACCTTC.

The CDR3 nucleotides read TGTGCCAGCAGCTTGGGTTTTCTGACTAGCGGTACTTACGAGCAGTACTTC. Amino acid sequence: CASSLGFLTSGTYEQYF. This chain links TRBV11-2 with TRBJ2-7, with 9 positions matching TRBD2. The V gene end was trimmed by 3 bases and the J gene end by 4 bases; junction bases not matched to a gene: 13. CDR1 is SGHAT, CDR2 FQNNGV, per germline. The CDR3 is made up of 17 amino acids. Drawing the rest from reference TRBV11-2 and TRBJ2-7, the complete variable domain is EAGVAQSPRYKIIEKRQSVAFWCNPISGHATLYWYQQILGQGPKLLIQFQNNGVVDDSQLPKDRFSAERLKGVDSTLKIQPAKLEDSAVYLCASSLGFLTSGTYEQYFGPGTRLTVT.

This chain's CDR3 is CASSLGRGPETQYF. The CDR3, as DNA: TGTGCCAGCTCCCTCGGGAGGGGCCCAGAGACCCAGTACTTC. The chain combines TRBV18 with TRBJ2-5, with 8 bases fitting TRBD2. V trimming: 6 bases; J trimming: 4 bases; junction bases outside the gene matches: 7. CDR3 size: 14 residues. Germline lookup yields CDR1 KGHSH and CDR2 LQKENI.

As concerns this clone: One end of the junction varies from germline; a read error may be responsible. The sample holds other DNA sequences that translate to the same CDR3. This chain links TRBV25-1 with TRBJ2-7, with 9 bases lining up with TRBD2. The CDR3 contains 13 residues. CDR1 and CDR2 (germline): MGHDK, SYGVNS. Here the CDR3 reads CASREAGGHEQYF. DNA of the CDR3: TGTGCTAGCAGAGAAGCGGGAGGTCACGAGCAGTACTTC.

This chain links TRBV11-2 with TRBJ2-1; tentatively, D is TRBD2 (6 bases). Trimming shortened V by 2 bases and J by 6 bases, and 14 bases separated the two germline ends. Germline loops: CDR1 SGHAT, CDR2 FQNNGV. The CDR3 consists of 15 residues. The CDR3 DNA follows: TGTGCCAGCAGCTTAAGGCGGGACCCCGTCAATGAGCAGTTCTTC. Residues: CASSLRRDPVNEQFF.

The V and J genes are TRBV9 and TRBJ2-5, with 8 positions matching TRBD2. Germline V lookup: CDR1 SGDLS, CDR2 YYNGEE. CDR3 length: 15 residues. V dropped 2 bases and J dropped 3; count of bases not matched to a gene: 6. The CDR3 reads CASSVTGLAEETQYF. The CDR3 DNA sequence: TGTGCCAGCAGCGTGACTGGACTAGCAGAAGAGACCCAGTACTTC.

This sequence joins TRBV6-1 and TRBJ1-2, with a possible D match to TRBD1 (5 bases). This CDR3 region has 15 residues. Germline CDR1 and CDR2: MNHNS and SASEGT. V gave up 2 bases and J gave up 4 bases, with 14 bases separating them. DNA of the CDR3: TGTGCCAGCAGTGAACAACAGGAGACCCTCTATGGCTACACCTTC. Residues: CASSEQQETLYGYTF.

The rearrangement joins TRBV7-8 to TRBJ2-1; D ambiguous. The CDR3 length is 12 residues. Germline V gene lookup returns CDR1 SGHVS and CDR2 FQNEAQ. V gave up 6 bases and J gave up 4 bases, with 7 bases separating them. The CDR3 region is CASSFEYNEQFF. CDR3 sequence (DNA): TGTGCCAGCAGTTTTGAATACAATGAGCAGTTCTTC.

The chain has TRBV9 and TRBJ1-2, with 11 bases aligning to TRBD1. Trimming took 4 bases from V and 8 from J; bases not matched to a gene: 10. The CDR3 has 15 residues. The germline V gene encodes CDR1 SGDLS and CDR2 YYNGEE. Written as DNA, the CDR3 is TGTGCCAGCAGCCCTGAAGGACAGGGGGCACGCGGCTACACCTTC. It is translated as CASSPEGQGARGYTF.

The J gene is TRBJ1-1, the V gene TRBV5-1; possibly TRBD1 for D (5 bases). Germline CDR1 SGHRS, CDR2 YFSETQ. Trimming cost V 7 bases and J 5 bases, with 12 bases left between them. The CDR3 covers 12 residues. This CDR3 is CASGGGETEAFF. CDR3 bases: TGCGCCAGCGGGGGTGGGGAAACTGAAGCTTTCTTT.